One sample yielded the 32 T cell receptor beta chains listed below, sequenced in a study of cytomegalovirus exposure and HLA in healthy donors. Primers for the PCR totalled 60 Vbeta and 13 Jbeta. The repertoire was sequenced with immunoSEQ multiplex PCR; TCRdb's copy has only in-frame clones and lacks some. Of roughly 180,000 clones detected, 80% appear once; the ten largest clones hold just over 4.5%. What was sequenced was PBMCs. The origin of the receptors is a woman in her fifties or sixties in good health and CMV-seropositive.

The chain is built from TRBV28 and TRBJ2-5, with 7 bases lining up with TRBD2. The ends lost 4 bases at V and 5 bases at J; junction bases unmatched: 10. Germline V gene data show CDR1 as MDHEN and CDR2 as SYDVKM. The CDR3 is made up of 15 amino acids. As DNA, the CDR3 is TGTGCCAGCAGTTCCGGACTAGAGGTTGGGGAGACCCAGTACTTC. Its protein is CASSSGLEVGETQYF.

V and J are TRBV2 and TRBJ2-5; 7 nucleotides agree with TRBD1. This CDR3 is built from 14 residues. With 9 bases clipped from V and 7 bases from J, the junction kept 14 bases outside the gene matches. The germline CDR1 and CDR2 sequences are SNHLY and FYNNEI. The CDR3 here is CASTLQGSQGTQYF. The CDR3 DNA is TGTGCCAGTACTCTACAGGGGTCACAGGGGACCCAGTACTTC.

This clone was recorded a few times. The chain joins TRBV6-6 to TRBJ1-1; unclear D gene. The V end was cut by 6 bases, the J end by 12 bases, with 5 bases between. The CDR3 covers 8 residues. CDR1 is MNHNY, CDR2 SVGAGI, per germline (reference sequence). The CDR3 DNA sequence: TGTGCCAGCAGCGGTCCTTTCTTT. It is translated as CASSGPFF.

This rearrangement joins TRBV7-3 to TRBJ1-1; no firm D call. Germline V gene sequence: CDR1 SGHTA, CDR2 FQGTGA. Trimming stripped 5 bases from V and 1 base from J, with 14 bases between. CDR3 length: 15 residues. CDR3 sequence (DNA): TGTGCCAGCAGCCCCAATGGAGGGTCGAACACTGAAGCTTTCTTT. Translated, it gives CASSPNGGSNTEAFF.

As concerns this clone: One end of the junction varies from germline; a read error may be responsible. Other nucleotide sequences in the sample specify the same CDR3. The V call is TRBV5-1, the J call TRBJ2-3; 10 bases map to TRBD1. The CDR3 is made up of 15 amino acids. Germline V lookup: CDR1 SGHRS, CDR2 YFSETQ. CDR3 DNA: TGCGCCAGTAGCTGGGGGGACAGGGGCGCAGATACGCAGTATTTT. It translates to CASSWGDRGADTQYF.

A word on this clone: One end of the junction fails to match germline, which may point to a read error. The chain couples TRBV7-9 to TRBJ2-7; perhaps TRBD2 as D (5 bases). This CDR3 is 17 amino acids long. Germline V gene lookup returns CDR1 SEHNR and CDR2 FQNEAQ (reference sequence). The CDR3 DNA follows: TGTTCCAGCAGCTTAGCTGGGAATCCAACCCGGGACTACGAGCAGTACTTC. Amino acids: CSSSLAGNPTRDYEQYF.

This clone was found once. The chain carries TRBV5-8 and TRBJ2-5; 7 positions agree with TRBD2. The CDR3 runs 13 residues. V shed 2 bases, J shed 5 bases, and the junction held 3 bases outside the gene matches. Germline CDR1 SGHTS, CDR2 YDEGEE. The CDR3 protein is CASSFLGGETQYF. CDR3 nucleotides: TGTGCCAGCAGCTTTTTGGGAGGGGAGACCCAGTACTTC.

This sequence joins TRBV6-5 and TRBJ2-1; possibly TRBD1 for D (5 bases). Germline V gives CDR1 MNHEY, CDR2 SVGAGI. The CDR3 contains 14 residues. With 3 bases removed from V and 5 bases from J, the gap between germline ends came to 11 bases. The CDR3 bases are TGTGCCAGCAGTTATTCCCCAGGGCACAATGAGCAGTTCTTC. This encodes CASSYSPGHNEQFF.

This chain uses TRBV11-2 with TRBJ1-6; maybe TRBD1 (5 bases). Germline V lookup: CDR1 SGHAT, CDR2 FQNNGV. This CDR3 is built from 14 residues. The V end was cut by 1 base, the J end by 10 bases, with 11 bases between. The CDR3 bases are TGTGCCAGCAGCTTAGGTAGTCCAGGGTCACCCCTCCACTTT. Translation: CASSLGSPGSPLHF.

This rearrangement joins TRBV6-1 to TRBJ2-5, with 11 bases matching TRBD2. Near its end, the DNA agrees better with TRBJ2-7, so the J call may be wrong. CDR3 length equals 16 residues. Germline V gives CDR1 MNHNS, CDR2 SASEGT. DNA for the CDR3: TGTGCCAGCAGTGAACCGGGACTAGCGGCTTCCTACGAGCAGTACTTC. Its protein is CASSEPGLAASYEQYF.

J is TRBJ2-3 and V is TRBV6-1; 12 nucleotides match TRBD1. There are 14 residues in the CDR3. Trimming removed 11 bases from V and 2 bases from J; junction bases left unmatched: 5. In germline, CDR1 is MNHNS, CDR2 SASEGT. Written as DNA, the CDR3 is TGTGCCTTAAGGGGACAGGGGGCCACAGATACGCAGTATTTT. This codes for CALRGQGATDTQYF.

The chain carries TRBV10-3 and TRBJ2-7, with 9 bases that match TRBD1. Germline-derived CDR1 and CDR2 are ENHRY and SYGVKD. V was pared by 4 bases and J by 3 bases, with 4 bases of the junction left unmatched. The CDR3 contains 14 residues. The CDR3 nucleotides read TGTGCCATCAGTGGGCAGACAGGGGGCTACGAGCAGTACTTC. This codes for CAISGQTGGYEQYF.

V is TRBV4-3 and J is TRBJ2-7, with D possibly being TRBD1 (6 bases). Per the germline V gene, CDR1 is LGHNA and CDR2 is YSLEER. The V end was cut by 0 bases, the J end by 7 bases, with 16 bases between. This CDR3 has 15 amino acids. The CDR3 here is CASSQEYRASREQYF. CDR3 coding DNA: TGCGCCAGCAGCCAAGAGTACAGGGCCTCTCGTGAGCAGTACTTC.

The rearrangement joins TRBV5-1 to TRBJ2-5, with 13 bases aligning to TRBD2. Germline CDR1 reads SGHRS; CDR2 reads YFSETQ. CDR3 length: 19 amino acids. V lost 2 bases and J lost 4; bases outside the gene matches: 14. The CDR3 loop reads CASSLRGTSGTRGGETQYF. The CDR3 coding sequence is TGCGCCAGCAGCTTACGCGGGACTAGCGGGACCCGTGGGGGAGAGACCCAGTACTTC.

The rearrangement links TRBV19 to TRBJ2-1, with 7 bases identical to TRBD1. The CDR3 has 16 residues. The V gene end was trimmed by 4 bases and the J gene end by 3 bases; junction bases not matched to a gene: 9. Looked up from germline, CDR1 is LNHDA and CDR2 is SQIVND (reference sequence). This CDR3 is CASSTGDRWGYNEQFF. In DNA, the CDR3 is TGTGCCAGTAGTACCGGGGACAGATGGGGCTACAATGAGCAGTTCTTC. Variable domain in full (rest from reference TRBV19 and TRBJ2-1): DGGITQSPKYLFRKEGQNVTLSCEQNLNHDAMYWYRQDPGQGLRLIYYSQIVNDFQKGDIAEGYSVSREKKESFPLTVTSAQKNPTAFYLCASSTGDRWGYNEQFFGPGTRLTVL.

The V gene is TRBV7-9, the J gene TRBJ2-5; 7 nucleotides align to TRBD2. The CDR3 extends over 13 amino acids. Germline V gene data show CDR1 as SEHNR and CDR2 as FQNEAQ (reference sequence). The trim removed 5 bases at V and 9 bases at J, leaving 9 bases unmatched. The DNA for the CDR3 is TGTGCCAGCAGCCTCGAAGCGGGATCGGCCCAGTACTTC. Its protein is CASSLEAGSAQYF.

CDR3 nucleotides: TGTGCCAGCATCCCGCGGGGGTACACTGAAGCTTTCTTT. Translation gives CASIPRGYTEAFF. This chain connects TRBV28 to TRBJ1-1; a weak D match, TRBD1 (5 bases). V was trimmed by 7 bases and J by 3 bases, leaving 12 bases between them. Germline V lookup: CDR1 MDHEN, CDR2 SYDVKM. CDR3 length equals 13 residues.

The genes are TRBV6-1 and TRBJ2-4, with TRBD1 identical over 8 bases. Trimming at V came to 6 bases and at J to 3 bases, leaving 4 bases not matched to a gene. The CDR3 runs to 14 residues. Germline CDR1 reads MNHNS; CDR2 reads SASEGT. The CDR3 DNA reads TGTGCCAGCAGACAGGGGGTAGACAAAAACATTCAGTACTTC. Protein: CASRQGVDKNIQYF.

The chain carries TRBV27 and TRBJ2-1, with 8 bases that match TRBD2. Germline V gives CDR1 MNHEY, CDR2 SMNVEV (reference sequence). V was clipped by 5 bases and J by 5 bases; unmatched bases: 14. This CDR3 has 17 amino acids. The CDR3 reads CASSPRTSSWGNNEQFF. The CDR3 nucleotides are TGTGCCAGCAGTCCCCGGACTAGCTCCTGGGGGAACAATGAGCAGTTCTTC.

The chain uses TRBV6-1 and TRBJ1-2, with D possibly being TRBD1 (6 bases). Germline V gene data show CDR1 as MNHNS and CDR2 as SASEGT. Trimming removed 4 bases at V and 4 bases at J, with 16 bases between. This CDR3 is 15 amino acids long. The CDR3 protein is CASSGSGHFPYGYTF. CDR3 sequence (DNA): TGTGCCAGCAGTGGTTCGGGACACTTCCCCTATGGCTACACCTTC.

The chain is built from TRBV19 and TRBJ1-5; 7 bases fit TRBD1. Germline V gene lookup returns CDR1 LNHDA and CDR2 SQIVND (reference sequence). Trimming removed 3 bases from V and 6 bases from J; junction bases left unmatched: 5. This CDR3 has 14 amino acids. CDR3 residues: CASSMGQYPQPQHF. The CDR3 coding sequence is TGTGCCAGTAGTATGGGACAGTACCCTCAGCCCCAGCATTTT.

This chain uses TRBV19 with TRBJ1-2, with 7 bases that match TRBD1. The V gene end was trimmed by 1 base and the J gene end by 6 bases; junction bases not matched to a gene: 8. CDR1 and CDR2 (germline): LNHDA, SQIVND (reference sequence). The CDR3 spans 15 residues. Here the CDR3 reads CASSIGSGGKNGYTF. CDR3 coding DNA: TGTGCCAGTAGTATAGGCTCAGGGGGAAAGAATGGCTACACCTTC.

This clone was seen a handful of times. The V and J genes are TRBV6-5 and TRBJ1-1; TRBD1 is a possible D gene (6 bases). The V gene lost 0 bases and the J gene lost 5 bases, with 13 bases spanning the gap. The CDR3 contains 15 residues. Germline V gene data show CDR1 as MNHEY and CDR2 as SVGAGI. The CDR3 protein is CASSYSPTGRTEAFF. The CDR3 nucleotides read TGTGCCAGCAGTTACTCGCCGACAGGAAGGACTGAAGCTTTCTTT.

The CDR3 nucleotides read TGCGCCAGTGAACAGGGGTGGGGTGCCGGGGAGCTGTTTTTT. Translation: CASEQGWGAGELFF. V usage is TRBV5-1 and J usage is TRBJ2-2; 7 bases agree with TRBD1. With 8 bases clipped from V and 6 bases from J, the junction kept 10 bases outside the gene matches. The length of the CDR3 is 14 residues. Looked up from germline, CDR1 is SGHRS and CDR2 is YFSETQ.

The V and J genes are TRBV4-1 and TRBJ2-7, with 8 bases that match TRBD1. Per the germline V gene, CDR1 is MGHRA and CDR2 is YSYEKL. Trimming at V came to 4 bases and at J to 5 bases, leaving 10 bases not matched to a gene. The CDR3 loop spans 15 amino acids. Here the CDR3 reads CASSRGRQGSHEQYF. Written as DNA, the CDR3 is TGCGCCAGCAGCCGGGGGCGACAGGGGAGTCACGAGCAGTACTTC.

This chain joins TRBV7-9 and TRBJ2-3; maybe TRBD2 (5 bases). V dropped 2 bases and J dropped 6 bases, with 15 bases sitting between them. The CDR3 totals 15 residues. Germline V gene data show CDR1 as SEHNR and CDR2 as FQNEAQ (reference sequence). CDR3 nucleotides: TGTGCCAGCAGCTTATTTGGCTCCCTAGCCGATACGCAGTATTTT. Amino acid sequence: CASSLFGSLADTQYF.

The rearrangement links TRBV6-5 to TRBJ2-1; D not certain. V was shortened by 8 bases and J by 6 bases, with 11 bases between the two germline ends. The germline gives CDR1 MNHEY, CDR2 SVGAGI. CDR3 length equals 12 residues. The CDR3 reads CASRDPFNEQFF. The CDR3 nucleotides are TGTGCCAGCCGCGATCCCTTCAATGAGCAGTTCTTC.

The CDR3: CASTSQRRTQYF. DNA of the CDR3: TGTGCCAGCACCTCCCAGAGGAGGACGCAGTATTTT. This chain links TRBV7-3 with TRBJ2-3, with D tentatively TRBD2 (5 bases). Germline V gene lookup returns CDR1 SGHTA and CDR2 FQGTGA. The CDR3 consists of 12 residues. Trimming removed 7 bases from V and 9 bases from J, with 14 bases in between. Using reference TRBV7-3 and TRBJ2-3 for the parts outside the CDR3, the full variable domain is GAGVSQTPSNKVTEKGKYVELRCDPISGHTALYWYRQSLGQGPEFLIYFQGTGAADDSGLPNDRFFAVRPEGSVSTLKIQRTERGDSAVYLCASTSQRRTQYFGPGTRLTVL.

Here the CDR3 reads CASSSGGGAQETQYF. The CDR3 region has the DNA TGCGCCAGCAGCTCGGGAGGGGGGGCCCAAGAGACCCAGTACTTC. This chain uses TRBV5-1 with TRBJ2-5; 8 nucleotides line up with TRBD2. The CDR3 is 15 amino acids. The V segment lost 3 bases and the J segment 1 base; nucleotides outside the gene matches: 5. Germline V gene lookup returns CDR1 SGHRS and CDR2 YFSETQ.

This rearrangement joins TRBV6-5 to TRBJ1-6, with 9 positions matching TRBD1. Germline values: CDR1 MNHEY, CDR2 SVGAGI. The V gene end was trimmed by 5 bases and the J gene end by 11 bases; junction bases not matched to a gene: 10. The CDR3 consists of 15 residues. The CDR3 DNA sequence: TGTGCCAGCAGTCAACAGGGACAGGGTGACCCACCCCTCCACTTT. Encoded protein: CASSQQGQGDPPLHF.

The V and J genes are TRBV10-2 and TRBJ2-6, with unresolved D. Germline V gene sequence: CDR1 WSHSY, CDR2 SAAADI. The CDR3 totals 17 residues. V lost 2 bases and J lost 4, with 15 bases in between. CDR3 DNA sequence: TGCGCCAGCAGTGAGGCGGCGCCGACCCACGGGGCCAACGTCCTGACTTTC. This gives the protein CASSEAAPTHGANVLTF.

This rearrangement joins TRBV5-4 to TRBJ2-4; 9 bases are a match to TRBD1. Germline V lookup: CDR1 SGHNT, CDR2 YYREEE (reference sequence). V lost 3 bases, J lost 9 bases, and 10 bases stayed unmatched. The length of the CDR3 is 15 residues. The CDR3 nucleotides read TGTGCCAGCAGCTCCCCGGGACAGGGAGGAACCATTCAGTACTTC. Protein: CASSSPGQGGTIQYF. Full variable domain (missing parts from reference TRBV5-4 and TRBJ2-4): ETGVTQSPTHLIKTRGQQVTLRCSSQSGHNTVSWYQQALGQGPQFIFQYYREEENGRGNFPPRFSGLQFPNYSSELNVNALELDDSALYLCASSSPGQGGTIQYFGAGTRLSVL.